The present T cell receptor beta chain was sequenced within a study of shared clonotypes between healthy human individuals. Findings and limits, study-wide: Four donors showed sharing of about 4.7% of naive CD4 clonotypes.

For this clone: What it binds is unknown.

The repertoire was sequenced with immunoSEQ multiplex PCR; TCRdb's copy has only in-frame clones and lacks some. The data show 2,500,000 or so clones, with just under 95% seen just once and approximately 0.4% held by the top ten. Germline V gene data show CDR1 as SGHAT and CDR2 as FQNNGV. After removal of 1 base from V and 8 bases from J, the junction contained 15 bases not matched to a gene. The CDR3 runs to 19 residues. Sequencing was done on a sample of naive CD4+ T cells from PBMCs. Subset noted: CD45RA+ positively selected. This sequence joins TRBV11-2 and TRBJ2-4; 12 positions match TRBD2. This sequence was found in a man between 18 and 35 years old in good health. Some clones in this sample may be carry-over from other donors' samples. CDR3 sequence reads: CASSLVSLAGGESRDIQYF. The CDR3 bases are TGTGCCAGCAGCTTAGTTAGTCTAGCGGGAGGGGAGAGCCGGGACATTCAGTACTTC.